A single sample is the source of the 27 T cell receptor beta chains below, sequenced in a study of blood T cell repertoires in COVID-19. Here immunoSEQ multiplex PCR was the method, and the copy in TCRdb shows in-frame clones only, minus some. The table shows about 290,000 clones, with roughly 89% occurring only once. The material sequenced was peripheral blood. Receptors were obtained from a man aged 35-49 years with acute or convalescent COVID-19.

This clone occurred once. The J gene is TRBJ1-5, the V gene TRBV11-2; D is undetermined. The germline gives CDR1 SGHAT, CDR2 FQNNGV. This CDR3 has 12 residues. V was clipped by 4 bases and J by 6 bases, with 7 bases between them. CDR3 amino acids: CASSSPSQPQHF. CDR3 sequence (DNA): TGTGCCAGCAGCTCCCCCAGTCAGCCCCAGCATTTT. The whole variable domain, remainder taken from reference TRBV11-2 and TRBJ1-5, is EAGVAQSPRYKIIEKRQSVAFWCNPISGHATLYWYQQILGQGPKLLIQFQNNGVVDDSQLPKDRFSAERLKGVDSTLKIQPAKLEDSAVYLCASSSPSQPQHFGDGTRLSIL.

The chain recombines TRBV7-6 with TRBJ2-3; possibly TRBD1 for D (6 bases). Trimming removed 5 bases at V and 0 bases at J, with 12 bases between. This CDR3 spans 15 amino acids. Germline loops: CDR1 SGHVS, CDR2 FNYEAQ. The CDR3 bases are TGTGCCAGCAGCCCGCAGGGGAGCAGCACAGATACGCAGTATTTT. Amino acids: CASSPQGSSTDTQYF.

The rearrangement uses TRBV2 and TRBJ2-1; D is unclear. The V and J ends lost 1 base and 15 bases respectively, with 16 bases between them. CDR3 size: 13 residues. Germline CDR1 SNHLY, CDR2 FYNNEI. The CDR3 DNA follows: TGTGCCAGCAGTGAAGGACTCTTAGTAGGCCGGTTCTTC. Protein product: CASSEGLLVGRFF.

The gene calls are TRBV12-5 and TRBJ2-3; 10 nucleotides match TRBD1. The junction had 4 bases not matched to a gene; V was cut back by 4 bases and J by 0 bases. The V gene's germline CDR1 is LGHNT and CDR2 FRNRAP. The CDR3 consists of 16 residues. This CDR3 reads CASGSGDRGSTDTQYF. Written as DNA, the CDR3 is TGTGCTAGTGGTTCGGGGGACAGGGGAAGCACAGATACGCAGTATTTT. Combining the CDR3 with reference TRBV12-5 and TRBJ2-3 gives the whole variable domain DARVTQTPRHKVTEMGQEVTMRCQPILGHNTVFWYRQTMMQGLELLAYFRNRAPLDDSGMPKDRFSAEMPDATLATLKIQPSEPRDSAVYFCASGSGDRGSTDTQYFGPGTRLTVL.

The gene calls are TRBV24-1 and TRBJ2-1; 8 bases fit TRBD1. J gave up 6 bases and V 2 bases, and 5 bases lay outside the gene matches. CDR3 length: 15 residues. Germline CDR1 KGHDR, CDR2 SFDVKD. The CDR3 sequence is CATSDYDRGFNEQFF. Here the CDR3 DNA reads TGTGCCACCAGTGATTATGACAGGGGTTTCAATGAGCAGTTCTTC.

This sequence joins TRBV5-8 and TRBJ2-7; unclear D gene. Germline V gene lookup returns CDR1 SGHTS and CDR2 YDEGEE. The CDR3 loop spans 13 amino acids. V was trimmed by 7 bases and J by 2 bases, leaving 13 bases between them. CDR3 amino acids: CASLKRGTYEQYF. The CDR3, as DNA: TGTGCCAGCCTAAAGCGCGGAACCTACGAGCAGTACTTC.

The chain has TRBV14 and TRBJ1-4, with D maybe TRBD1 (5 bases). The V end lost 6 bases, the J end lost 8 bases, and 10 bases lay between the germline ends. CDR1 SGHDN and CDR2 FVKESK come from the germline V gene. The CDR3 contains 12 residues. The CDR3 is CASRRDSEKLFF. In DNA, the CDR3 is TGTGCCAGCAGAAGAGACAGCGAAAAACTGTTTTTT.

The CDR3 is CASSGAGSGANVLTF. As DNA, the CDR3 is TGCGCCAGCAGTGGAGCGGGGTCTGGGGCCAACGTCCTGACTTTC. The chain combines TRBV10-2 with TRBJ2-6, with TRBD2 matching 7 bases. V lost 4 bases, J lost 1 base, and 1 base stayed unmatched. The germline gives CDR1 WSHSY, CDR2 SAAADI. CDR3 length equals 15 residues.

The V and J genes are TRBV19 and TRBJ1-6, with D hard to call. The V end was cut by 7 bases, the J end by 8 bases, with 15 bases between. CDR3 length: 14 residues. The germline V gene encodes CDR1 LNHDA and CDR2 SQIVND (reference sequence). DNA of the CDR3: TGTGCCAGTAAGCGGGGATCCTTCTATTCACCCCTCCACTTT. This gives the protein CASKRGSFYSPLHF.

The chain recombines TRBV29-1 with TRBJ1-1; a weak D match, TRBD1 (5 bases). V dropped 5 bases and J dropped 1 base, with 8 bases sitting between them. CDR1 and CDR2 (germline): SQVTM, ANQGSEA. CDR3 length equals 12 residues. The CDR3 sequence: CSVSGWNTEAFF. CDR3 DNA sequence: TGCAGCGTTTCAGGGTGGAACACTGAAGCTTTCTTT.

The chain's CDR3 is CASSQGQGRTMNTEAFF. The CDR3 DNA follows: TGCGCCAGCAGCCAAGGACAGGGCCGTACAATGAACACTGAAGCTTTCTTT. The J gene is TRBJ1-1, the V gene TRBV4-1; 7 bases match TRBD1. The J segment lost 0 bases and the V segment lost 1 base, leaving 8 bases of the junction unmatched. CDR1 and CDR2 (germline): MGHRA, YSYEKL. The CDR3 contains 17 residues.

The genes are TRBV19 and TRBJ2-7; TRBD1 matches at 7 bases. Germline CDR1 LNHDA, CDR2 SQIVND (reference sequence). V was clipped by 4 bases and J by 3 bases; unmatched bases: 9. CDR3 length: 15 amino acids. The CDR3: CASSRTGLTVYEQYF. The CDR3 region has the DNA TGTGCCAGTAGTAGGACAGGTCTGACCGTCTACGAGCAGTACTTC.

This clone occurred once. This chain uses TRBV6-1 with TRBJ1-6, with D possibly matching TRBD1 (5 bases). V gave up 2 bases and J gave up 14 bases, with 13 bases separating them. This CDR3 is built from 13 residues. Germline CDR1 is MNHNS and CDR2 is SASEGT. CDR3 sequence (DNA): TGTGCCAGCAGTGAACAGGGCCTTTGGGCCCTCCACTTT. Residues: CASSEQGLWALHF.

V is TRBV5-1 and J is TRBJ2-2, with 13 bases that match TRBD2. CDR1 SGHRS and CDR2 YFSETQ come from the germline V gene. The CDR3 extends over 18 amino acids. The V segment lost 1 base and the J segment 0 bases; nucleotides outside the gene matches: 3. In DNA, the CDR3 is TGCGCCAGCAGCTTGCGGACTAGCGGGGGCCCGAACACCGGGGAGCTGTTTTTT. Its protein is CASSLRTSGGPNTGELFF.

This chain joins TRBV25-1 and TRBJ2-1; 11 bases are shared with TRBD2. The CDR3 runs to 15 residues. V was pared by 4 bases and J by 7 bases, with 6 bases of the junction left unmatched. Germline CDR1 and CDR2: MGHDK and SYGVNS. For the CDR3, the DNA is TGTGCCAGCAGTGCTACTAGCGGGGGAGTAAATGAGCAGTTCTTC. Its protein is CASSATSGGVNEQFF.

V usage is TRBV5-4 and J usage is TRBJ1-1; a weak D match, TRBD1 (5 bases). The V and J ends lost 6 bases and 5 bases respectively, with 17 bases between them. The CDR3 runs 14 residues. Germline V gene lookup returns CDR1 SGHNT and CDR2 YYREEE (reference sequence). CDR3 sequence: CASNPQGSRTEAFF. CDR3 DNA sequence: TGTGCCAGCAACCCTCAGGGCTCGAGGACTGAAGCTTTCTTT.

The genes are TRBV20-1 and TRBJ1-1; D is unresolved. The germline CDR1 and CDR2 sequences are DFQATT and SNEGSKA (reference sequence). The CDR3 extends over 11 amino acids. CDR3 protein: CSATENTEAFF. The CDR3 DNA follows: TGCAGCGCAACAGAGAACACTGAAGCTTTCTTT.

The chain has TRBV19 and TRBJ1-1, with D uncertain. The CDR3 consists of 14 residues. Looked up from germline, CDR1 is LNHDA and CDR2 is SQIVND (reference sequence). With 2 bases removed from V and 4 bases from J, the gap between germline ends came to 11 bases. The CDR3 coding sequence is TGTGCCAGTAGTATAACGGGGAAACTCACTGAAGCTTTCTTT. This translates into CASSITGKLTEAFF.

This clone was counted between two and nine times. The rearrangement joins TRBV9 to TRBJ1-4, with D tentatively TRBD1 (5 bases). Per germline, CDR1 SGDLS and CDR2 YYNGEE. Trimming took off 1 base at V and 8 bases at J, with 12 bases between the two ends. This CDR3 comprises 14 residues. CDR3 bases: TGTGCCAGCAGCGTAACCTCGGGGGAGGAAAAACTGTTTTTT. Translated: CASSVTSGEEKLFF.

The genes are TRBV6-6 and TRBJ2-1; D perhaps matches TRBD1 (5 bases). Germline V gene data show CDR1 as MNHNY and CDR2 as SVGAGI (reference sequence). CDR3 size: 15 residues. V was clipped by 8 bases and J by 8 bases, with 22 bases between them. The CDR3 bases are TGTGCCAGCCTGTTCAGCCCCAGGGTTGGTTATGAGCAGTTCTTC. Translated, it gives CASLFSPRVGYEQFF.

The chain combines TRBV11-2 with TRBJ2-2; 8 nucleotides line up with TRBD1. V trimming: 5 bases; J trimming: 3 bases; junction bases outside the gene matches: 8. The germline V gene encodes CDR1 SGHAT and CDR2 FQNNGV. The CDR3 is 16 residues long. The CDR3 protein is CASSTADREDTGELFF. CDR3 nucleotide sequence: TGTGCCAGCAGCACTGCGGACAGGGAAGACACCGGGGAGCTGTTTTTT.

The chain joins TRBV10-3 to TRBJ2-1; D possibly corresponds to TRBD1 (6 bases). The CDR3 sequence is 11 residues long. Trimming took off 9 bases at V and 6 bases at J, with 9 bases between the two ends. Germline V gene sequence: CDR1 ENHRY, CDR2 SYGVKD. The CDR3 DNA is TGTGCCATTTCAGGGGCCAATGAGCAGTTCTTC. It encodes CAISGANEQFF.

The gene calls are TRBV6-5 and TRBJ1-1; D is undetermined. Germline CDR1 reads MNHEY; CDR2 reads SVGAGI. The CDR3 sequence is 15 residues long. V shed 0 bases and J shed 4 bases, with 12 bases lying between them. This CDR3 reads CASSYSSPPGTEAFF. The CDR3 DNA follows: TGTGCCAGCAGTTACTCAAGCCCCCCCGGCACTGAAGCTTTCTTT.

The gene calls are TRBV12-5 and TRBJ1-4; perhaps TRBD1 as D (5 bases). CDR1 is LGHNT and CDR2 is FRNRAP in the germline V gene. The CDR3 contains 16 residues. The germline V and J ends were trimmed by 1 base and 4 bases, with 13 bases remaining between them. The CDR3: CASGLGTGADNEKLFF. The CDR3 DNA is TGTGCTAGTGGTTTGGGAACAGGCGCCGATAATGAAAAACTGTTTTTT.

The chain couples TRBV21-1 to TRBJ1-3; no DNA check was done on the table's D call, TRBD1. TRBV21-1 is designated a pseudogene. CDR3 length equals 16 residues. This chain's CDR3 is CASSKDYQGSGNTIYF. For the CDR3, the DNA is TGTGCCAGCAGCAAAGACTACCAGGGATCTGGAAACACCATATATTTT.

V gene TRBV14 combines with J gene TRBJ1-3; TRBD1 might be the D (6 bases). The germline gives CDR1 SGHDN, CDR2 FVKESK. The V end was cut by 8 bases, the J end by 0 bases, with 14 bases between. The length of the CDR3 is 15 residues. Here the CDR3 DNA reads TGTGCCAGCCCCGGACAGCGGAGCTCTGGAAACACCATATATTTT. Protein: CASPGQRSSGNTIYF.

DNA of the CDR3: TGTGCCAGCAGTGAGGCATATAATTCACCCCTCCACTTT. Translation gives CASSEAYNSPLHF. This rearrangement joins TRBV6-1 to TRBJ1-6; no clear D. Germline lookup yields CDR1 MNHNS and CDR2 SASEGT. The CDR3 extends over 13 amino acids. V was trimmed by 3 bases and J by 4 bases, leaving 4 bases between them.